Below, one TCR beta chain is given with its context. Its antigen is not yet known. No quality values exist for individual bases; no much larger clone is one base distant. This sample is drawn from a study of T-cell reconstitution after alpha-beta-depleted transplantation in children (dated by TCRdb to 2016 to 2018). Describing the broader study: The study quantitatively tracked T-cell immune reconstitution after TCRalphabeta/CD19-depleted allogeneic hematopoietic cell transplantation in children using TCR repertoire profiling.

Libraries were built with PCR. Sequencing used an Illumina HiSeq 2500. TCR libraries were prepared with molecular barcoding, using unique molecular identifiers to normalize TCRbeta repertoire quantification. TCRdb's own reprocessing of the public reads used fastp at Q25 and MiXCR and kept productive beta chains. CDR3 protein duplicates are merged, each entry listing the most common genes and DNA. Present in this sample are around 600,000 distinct CDR3 sequences, roughly 15% of which were seen just once. The leading ten clones occupy about 1.1% of the sample. Trimming accounts for 6 bases at V and 2 bases at J, while the number of junction bases matched to no gene is 8. The CDR3, from cysteine to phenylalanine, totals 17 residues. Just CDR3 DNA is preserved here, 51 bases in frame from base 1.

The receptor chain draws on TRBV12-3 or TRBV12-4 and TRBJ2-5; a stretch of 14 junction bases matches TRBD2. Sequencing was performed on PBMCs from the stem cell graft donor, taken from the stem cell graft. This TCR derives from a human donor who donated a stem cell graft to a child with acute myeloid leukemia. The bases read TGTGCCAGCAGCCCCGGACTAGCGGGGGGATTTCAAGAGACCCAGTACTTC. This yields the protein CASSPGLAGGFQETQYF.